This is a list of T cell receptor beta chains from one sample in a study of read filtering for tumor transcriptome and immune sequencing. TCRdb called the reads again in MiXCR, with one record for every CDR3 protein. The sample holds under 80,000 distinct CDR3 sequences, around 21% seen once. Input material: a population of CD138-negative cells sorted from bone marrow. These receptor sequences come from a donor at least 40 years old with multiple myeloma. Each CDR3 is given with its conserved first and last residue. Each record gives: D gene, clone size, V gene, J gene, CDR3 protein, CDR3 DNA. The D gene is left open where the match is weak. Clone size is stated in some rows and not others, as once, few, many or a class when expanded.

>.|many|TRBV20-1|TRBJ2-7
CSARTPGTYEQYF
TGCAGTGCTAGGACTCCGGGAACCTACGAGCAGTACTTC
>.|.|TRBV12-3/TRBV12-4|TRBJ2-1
CASSQLTEQFF
TGTGCCAGCAGCCAGCTAACTGAGCAGTTCTTC
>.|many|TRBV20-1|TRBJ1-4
CSASREPNEKLFF
TGCAGTGCTAGTAGGGAGCCTAATGAAAAACTGTTTTTT
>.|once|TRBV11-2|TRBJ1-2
CASSSDGIYGYTF
TGTGCCAGCAGCTCCGACGGGATCTATGGCTACACCTTC
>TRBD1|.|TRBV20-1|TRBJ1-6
CSAGDRGHMNSPLHF
TGCAGTGCGGGGGACAGGGGGCATATGAATTCACCCCTCCACTTT
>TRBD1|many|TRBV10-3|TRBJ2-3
CAISDVDRVADTQYF
TGTGCCATCAGTGACGTAGACAGGGTGGCAGATACGCAGTATTTT
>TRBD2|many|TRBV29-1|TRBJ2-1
CSVASGYNEQFF
TGCAGCGTTGCTAGCGGGTACAATGAGCAGTTCTTC
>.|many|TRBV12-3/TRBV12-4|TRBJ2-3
CASSPTAPPHTQYF
TGTGCCAGCAGCCCCACGGCGCCGCCCCATACGCAGTATTTT
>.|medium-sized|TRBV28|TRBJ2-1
CASSLPSGVNEQFF
TGTGCCAGCAGTTTACCCTCGGGGGTCAATGAGCAGTTCTTC
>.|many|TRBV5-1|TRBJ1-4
CASSTEGLANEKLFF
TGCGCCAGCAGCACCGAGGGGTTGGCTAATGAAAAACTGTTTTTT
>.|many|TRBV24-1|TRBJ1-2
CATSDFPAVYGYTF
TGTGCCACCAGTGATTTTCCGGCAGTCTATGGCTACACCTTC
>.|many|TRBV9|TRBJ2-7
CASSRGQSYEQYF
TGTGCCAGCAGCCGCGGACAGTCGTATGAGCAGTACTTC
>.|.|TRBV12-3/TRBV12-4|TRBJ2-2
CATKDGSHRELFF
TGTGCCACCAAAGACGGGAGTCACCGGGAGCTGTTTTTT
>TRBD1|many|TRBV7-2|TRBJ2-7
CASSRAPGTAPYEQYF
TGTGCCAGCAGCCGTGCTCCCGGGACAGCGCCTTACGAGCAGTACTTC
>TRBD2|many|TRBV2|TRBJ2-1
CASRTGTSGGLVSF
TGTGCCAGCAGAACCGGGACTAGCGGGGGGCTCGTCAGCTTC
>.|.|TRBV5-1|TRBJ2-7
CASSEQGNYEQYF
TGCGCCAGCAGCGAACAGGGAAACTACGAGCAGTACTTC
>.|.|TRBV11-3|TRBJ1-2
CASSLNNYGYTF
TGTGCCAGCAGCCTCAACAACTATGGCTACACCTTC
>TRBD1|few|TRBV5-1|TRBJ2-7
CASSLGQVLRHEQYF
TGCGCCAGCAGCCTTGGACAGGTCCTAAGGCACGAGCAGTACTTC
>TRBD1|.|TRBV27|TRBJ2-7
CASSSPTGPYEQYF
TGTGCCAGCAGCTCCCCGACAGGGCCCTACGAGCAGTACTTC
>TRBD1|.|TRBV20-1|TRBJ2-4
CSARGQGKNIQYF
TGCAGTGCTAGGGGACAGGGGAAAAACATTCAGTACTTC
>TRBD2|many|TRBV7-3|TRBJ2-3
CASATSGMSTDTQYF
TGTGCCAGCGCGACTAGCGGGATGAGCACAGATACGCAGTATTTT
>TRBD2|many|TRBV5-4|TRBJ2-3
CASSFPSGSEADTQYF
TGTGCCAGCAGCTTTCCTAGCGGGAGCGAGGCAGATACGCAGTATTTT
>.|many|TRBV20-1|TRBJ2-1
CSARWQPPLNEQFF
TGCAGTGCTAGGTGGCAGCCACCCCTCAATGAGCAGTTCTTC
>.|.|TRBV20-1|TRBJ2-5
CSARARGPPQETQYF
TGCAGTGCTAGGGCACGGGGACCCCCCCAAGAGACCCAGTACTTC
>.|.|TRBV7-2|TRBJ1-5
CASSLGSGNQPQHF
TGTGCCAGCAGCTTAGGCTCAGGGAATCAGCCCCAGCATTTT
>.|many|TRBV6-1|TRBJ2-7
CATQATTAPYEQYF
TGTGCCACCCAAGCCACGACTGCACCCTACGAGCAGTACTTC
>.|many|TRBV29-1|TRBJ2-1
CSVEGGARGKQFF
TGCAGCGTTGAAGGCGGGGCCCGCGGGAAGCAGTTCTTC
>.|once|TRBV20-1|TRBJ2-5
CGASQETQYF
TGCGGTGCTAGTCAAGAGACCCAGTACTTC
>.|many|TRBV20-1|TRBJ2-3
CSARGPSTDTQYF
TGCAGTGCTAGGGGTCCTAGCACAGATACGCAGTATTTT
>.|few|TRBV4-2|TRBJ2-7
CASSQDEVGTHGEQYF
TGTGCCAGCAGCCAAGATGAAGTAGGGACCCATGGGGAGCAGTACTTC
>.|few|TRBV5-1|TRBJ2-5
CASSWGGRGGETQYF
TGCGCCAGCAGCTGGGGTGGGCGCGGCGGAGAGACCCAGTACTTC
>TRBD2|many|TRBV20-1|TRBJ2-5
CSARDGLAKQETQYF
TGCAGTGCTAGAGATGGACTAGCGAAGCAAGAGACCCAGTACTTC
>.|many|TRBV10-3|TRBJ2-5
CAISEAQETQYF
TGTGCCATCAGTGAGGCTCAAGAGACCCAGTACTTC
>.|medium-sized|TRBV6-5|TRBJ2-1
CASSSVLFNEQFF
TGTGCCAGCAGTTCGGTTCTCTTCAATGAGCAGTTCTTC
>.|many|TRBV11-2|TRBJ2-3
CASSLDGGVGDTQYF
TGTGCCAGCAGCTTAGATGGCGGGGTAGGAGATACGCAGTATTTT
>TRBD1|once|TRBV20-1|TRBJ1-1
CSAGDGQGATTEAFF
TGCAGTGCTGGAGACGGACAGGGGGCGACCACTGAAGCTTTCTTT
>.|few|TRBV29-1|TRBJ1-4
CSARDTGATNEKLFF
TGCAGCGCTCGGGACACCGGAGCAACTAATGAAAAACTGTTTTTT
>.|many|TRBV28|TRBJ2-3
CASSPTADTQYF
TGTGCCAGCAGTCCTACGGCAGATACGCAGTATTTT
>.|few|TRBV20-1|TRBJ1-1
CSARPGGLNTEAFF
TGCAGTGCTCGCCCCGGGGGTCTGAACACTGAAGCTTTCTTT
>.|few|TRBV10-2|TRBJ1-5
CASSWGDRNQPQHF
TGCGCCAGCAGTTGGGGGGATCGGAATCAGCCCCAGCATTTT
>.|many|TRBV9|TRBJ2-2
CASSADPGTGELFF
TGTGCCAGCAGCGCAGACCCGGGGACCGGGGAGCTGTTTTTT
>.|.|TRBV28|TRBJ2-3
CASTQVSLQNTDTQYF
TGTGCCAGCACCCAAGTTAGCTTGCAGAACACAGATACGCAGTATTTT
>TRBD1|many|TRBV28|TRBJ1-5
CASANRGDNQPQHF
TGTGCCAGCGCGAACAGGGGGGACAATCAGCCCCAGCATTTT
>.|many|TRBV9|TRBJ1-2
CASSPSSRDYGYTF
TGTGCCAGCAGCCCCTCGAGCAGGGACTATGGCTACACCTTC
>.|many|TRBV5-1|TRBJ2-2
CASSFRTAQNTGELFF
TGCGCCAGCAGCTTCAGGACAGCGCAGAACACCGGGGAGCTGTTTTTT
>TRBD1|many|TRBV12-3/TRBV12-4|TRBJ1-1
CASSSQGAGAGEAFF
TGTGCCAGCAGTTCCCAGGGGGCGGGGGCGGGGGAAGCTTTCTTT
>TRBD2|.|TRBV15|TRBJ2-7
CATSWGGGEGFQYF
TGTGCCACCAGCTGGGGCGGGGGAGAAGGGTTCCAGTACTTC
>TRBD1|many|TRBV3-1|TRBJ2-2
CASSLIGQGLLVVSTGELFF
TGTGCCAGCAGCCTAATCGGACAGGGCCTACTAGTAGTTTCCACCGGGGAGCTGTTTTTT
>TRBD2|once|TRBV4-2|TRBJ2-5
CASSQAVQAGQETQYF
TGTGCCAGCAGCCAAGCTGTCCAAGCGGGACAAGAGACCCAGTACTTC
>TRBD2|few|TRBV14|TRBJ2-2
CASSQVAGGSTGELFF
TGTGCCAGCAGCCAAGTCGCGGGGGGATCCACCGGGGAGCTGTTTTTT
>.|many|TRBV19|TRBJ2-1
CASSNREWADNEQFF
TGTGCCAGTAGTAACCGGGAATGGGCCGACAATGAGCAGTTCTTC
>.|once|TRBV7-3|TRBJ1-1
CASSFDPTAEAFF
TGTGCCAGCAGCTTCGACCCAACCGCTGAAGCTTTCTTT
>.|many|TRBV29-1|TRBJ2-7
CSVDGDLDEQYF
TGCAGCGTTGATGGGGACCTTGACGAGCAGTACTTC
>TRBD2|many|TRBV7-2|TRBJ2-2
CASRATSGSSGELFF
TGTGCCAGCAGGGCAACTAGCGGGAGTTCCGGGGAGCTGTTTTTT
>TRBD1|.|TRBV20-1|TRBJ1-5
CSAQRGQVGNQPQHF
TGCAGTGCCCAGCGGGGACAGGTGGGCAATCAGCCCCAGCATTTT